Listed below are T cell receptor beta chains from one sample, sequenced in a study of blood T cells in healthy people across ages. TCRdb redid the calling of the 5' RACE reads with MiXCR, one entry per CDR3 protein. The data contain 1.5 million to 2 million distinct CDR3 sequences, roughly 27% of them singletons. Sequencing was performed on blood. All receptors come from a woman in her thirties in good health. Each CDR3 is given with its conserved first and last residue. Fields, in order: CDR3 DNA, CDR3 protein, CDR3 length, V gene, D gene, J gene, clone size. A D gene is named only where the DNA matches it firmly. A row's size may be missing; if present it is once, few, many or a size class.

CDR3nt: TGCAGCGTTTCCGAGACCCAGTACTTC
CDR3aa: CSVSETQYF
len: 9
v_gene: TRBV29-1
d_gene: NA
j_gene: TRBJ2-5
abundance: many

CDR3nt: TGCGCCAGCAGCCAACAGGGGGCAGGGGGCGCCTACAATGAGCAGTTCTTC
CDR3aa: CASSQQGAGGAYNEQFF
len: 17
v_gene: TRBV4-1
d_gene: TRBD1
j_gene: TRBJ2-1
abundance: NA

CDR3nt: TGCGCCTGCAGCCCACCGGCCAGGGGTATCGATGAGCAGTTCTTC
CDR3aa: CACSPPARGIDEQFF
len: 15
v_gene: TRBV5-1
d_gene: NA
j_gene: TRBJ2-1
abundance: few

CDR3nt: TGTGCCAGCAGCTTGGGGGCCCAGCGGGCAGAAGAGACCCAGTACTTC
CDR3aa: CASSLGAQRAEETQYF
len: 16
v_gene: TRBV5-5
d_gene: NA
j_gene: TRBJ2-5
abundance: many

CDR3nt: TGCAGTGCTAGACTTTGGACTGAAGCTTTCTTT
CDR3aa: CSARLWTEAFF
len: 11
v_gene: TRBV20-1
d_gene: NA
j_gene: TRBJ1-1
abundance: NA

CDR3nt: TGTGCCAGCAGCTTACAGGGCGGTTTTAACAATGAGCAGTTCTTC
CDR3aa: CASSLQGGFNNEQFF
len: 15
v_gene: TRBV7-2
d_gene: NA
j_gene: TRBJ2-1
abundance: NA

CDR3nt: TGCAGTGAAAGCGGTGGGGCCCAAGAGACCCAGTACTTC
CDR3aa: CSESGGAQETQYF
len: 13
v_gene: TRBV20-1
d_gene: NA
j_gene: TRBJ2-5
abundance: NA

CDR3nt: TGTGCCAGCAGCCGTCAACAGGGGGCGGGGTACAATGAGCAGTTCTTC
CDR3aa: CASSRQQGAGYNEQFF
len: 16
v_gene: TRBV6-5
d_gene: TRBD1
j_gene: TRBJ2-1
abundance: NA

CDR3nt: TGCAGTGCTCGACAGCCTTCGGGACAGTCCTTTCAGCCCCAGCATTTT
CDR3aa: CSARQPSGQSFQPQHF
len: 16
v_gene: TRBV20-1
d_gene: TRBD1
j_gene: TRBJ1-5
abundance: few

CDR3nt: TGCGCCAGCAGTGAGTCCCTGGAATATGGCTACACCTTC
CDR3aa: CASSESLEYGYTF
len: 13
v_gene: TRBV10-1
d_gene: NA
j_gene: TRBJ1-2
abundance: many

CDR3nt: TGCGCCAGCAGCTCCCGGACGGACAAACATAACTATGGCTACACCTTC
CDR3aa: CASSSRTDKHNYGYTF
len: 16
v_gene: TRBV5-1
d_gene: NA
j_gene: TRBJ1-2
abundance: few

CDR3nt: TGCGCCAGCAGAGACAGGGTTGTTGGGATGAACACTGAAGCTTTCTTT
CDR3aa: CASRDRVVGMNTEAFF
len: 16
v_gene: TRBV4-1
d_gene: TRBD1
j_gene: TRBJ1-1
abundance: few

CDR3nt: TGCAGTGCTCGGACTAGCGGGAGAAACGAGCAGTACTTC
CDR3aa: CSARTSGRNEQYF
len: 13
v_gene: TRBV20-1
d_gene: TRBD2
j_gene: TRBJ2-7
abundance: few

CDR3nt: TGTGCCAGCAGCCCAACCCCGGACAGGGCTTCCTACGAGCAGTACTTC
CDR3aa: CASSPTPDRASYEQYF
len: 16
v_gene: TRBV7-2
d_gene: TRBD1
j_gene: TRBJ2-7
abundance: many

CDR3nt: TGTGCCAGCAGTCCGGGACTGCACAACTATGGCTACACCTTC
CDR3aa: CASSPGLHNYGYTF
len: 14
v_gene: TRBV7-2
d_gene: NA
j_gene: TRBJ1-2
abundance: many

CDR3nt: TGTGCTAGTGGTTCTGGACAGCATCAAGAGACCCAGTACTTC
CDR3aa: CASGSGQHQETQYF
len: 14
v_gene: TRBV12-5
d_gene: NA
j_gene: TRBJ2-5
abundance: few

CDR3nt: TGCAGTGCTAGGGCCCCCGCACCCCGGGTAACTGGAGTCCACAATGAGCAGTTCTTC
CDR3aa: CSARAPAPRVTGVHNEQFF
len: 19
v_gene: TRBV20-1
d_gene: NA
j_gene: TRBJ2-1
abundance: NA

CDR3nt: TGTGCCAGCAGACCCCTTAAGGACAGGGACAAATACAATGAGCAGTTCTTC
CDR3aa: CASRPLKDRDKYNEQFF
len: 17
v_gene: TRBV7-2
d_gene: TRBD1
j_gene: TRBJ2-1
abundance: many

CDR3nt: TGTGCCAGCACTGGGGCAGGGAGAGGTGGCAATCAGCCCCAGCATTTT
CDR3aa: CASTGAGRGGNQPQHF
len: 16
v_gene: TRBV28
d_gene: NA
j_gene: TRBJ1-5
abundance: NA

CDR3nt: TGCAGCGTAACAGGGGGCCGGAACACTGAAGCTTTCTTT
CDR3aa: CSVTGGRNTEAFF
len: 13
v_gene: TRBV29-1
d_gene: TRBD1
j_gene: TRBJ1-1
abundance: NA

CDR3nt: TGTGCCACCAGTGAGACTAGCGGGACTAGCACAGATACGCAGTATTTT
CDR3aa: CATSETSGTSTDTQYF
len: 16
v_gene: TRBV24-1
d_gene: TRBD2
j_gene: TRBJ2-3
abundance: NA

CDR3nt: TGTGCCAGCATTACGGACGCCGAGAATGAGCAGTTCTTC
CDR3aa: CASITDAENEQFF
len: 13
v_gene: TRBV12-3/TRBV12-4
d_gene: NA
j_gene: TRBJ2-1
abundance: few

CDR3nt: TGTGTCAGCAGTTTGACTAGTCTGGGGGACGAGCAGTACTTC
CDR3aa: CVSSLTSLGDEQYF
len: 14
v_gene: TRBV28
d_gene: NA
j_gene: TRBJ2-7
abundance: NA

CDR3nt: TGTGCCAGCAGCTTGCTCACACTGAGGACTAATGAGCAGTTCTTC
CDR3aa: CASSLLTLRTNEQFF
len: 15
v_gene: TRBV5-5
d_gene: NA
j_gene: TRBJ2-1
abundance: NA

CDR3nt: TGTGCCAGCTCACCAGGCTTCGCGGGAAGCACAGATACGCAGTATTTT
CDR3aa: CASSPGFAGSTDTQYF
len: 16
v_gene: TRBV18
d_gene: NA
j_gene: TRBJ2-3
abundance: NA

CDR3nt: TGCAGTGCTAGCAACAGGGCCGAGACCCAGTACTTC
CDR3aa: CSASNRAETQYF
len: 12
v_gene: TRBV20-1
d_gene: NA
j_gene: TRBJ2-5
abundance: NA

CDR3nt: TGTGCCAGCAGTGTTAACCGAAAAGAGACCCAGTACTTC
CDR3aa: CASSVNRKETQYF
len: 13
v_gene: TRBV2
d_gene: NA
j_gene: TRBJ2-5
abundance: NA

CDR3nt: TGTGCCTGGGGAGAGACATTCGGGGATTTACTAAGGAAAAAACTGTTTTTT
CDR3aa: CAWGETFGDLLRKKLFF
len: 17
v_gene: TRBV30
d_gene: NA
j_gene: TRBJ1-4
abundance: NA

CDR3nt: TGCGCCAGCAGCTTGATGACAGGGAATTCACCCCTCCACTTT
CDR3aa: CASSLMTGNSPLHF
len: 14
v_gene: TRBV5-1
d_gene: TRBD1
j_gene: TRBJ1-6
abundance: NA

CDR3nt: TGCGCCAGCAGCCCCTTCCGGGACAGTCTTAGGACCGGGGCCAACGTCCTGACTTTC
CDR3aa: CASSPFRDSLRTGANVLTF
len: 19
v_gene: TRBV4-1
d_gene: TRBD1
j_gene: TRBJ2-6
abundance: many

CDR3nt: TGTAGTGCCGGCCCGCTTAGGACAGGGAGGCCCTATAATTCACCCCTCCACTTT
CDR3aa: CSAGPLRTGRPYNSPLHF
len: 18
v_gene: TRBV20-1
d_gene: TRBD1
j_gene: TRBJ1-6
abundance: NA

CDR3nt: TGTGCCATCAGTCTTAGCGGGGGGCTTTACACAGATACGCAGTATTTT
CDR3aa: CAISLSGGLYTDTQYF
len: 16
v_gene: TRBV10-3
d_gene: TRBD2
j_gene: TRBJ2-3
abundance: few

CDR3nt: TGTGCCAGCAGCCCGACAGGGGAAGAGACCCAGTACTTC
CDR3aa: CASSPTGEETQYF
len: 13
v_gene: TRBV18
d_gene: TRBD1
j_gene: TRBJ2-5
abundance: many

CDR3nt: TGTGCCAGCTCACCTCGGACAGGGGGTATAGAAGGCTACACCTTC
CDR3aa: CASSPRTGGIEGYTF
len: 15
v_gene: TRBV18
d_gene: TRBD1
j_gene: TRBJ1-2
abundance: NA

CDR3nt: TGTGCCAGCAGTTCCGGGGCCGCGGACGAGCAGTACTTC
CDR3aa: CASSSGAADEQYF
len: 13
v_gene: TRBV6-2/TRBV6-3
d_gene: NA
j_gene: TRBJ2-7
abundance: NA

CDR3nt: TGTGCCAGCAGCTTAGAACAGCTAAGCAATCAGCCCCAGCATTTT
CDR3aa: CASSLEQLSNQPQHF
len: 15
v_gene: TRBV7-2
d_gene: NA
j_gene: TRBJ1-5
abundance: NA

CDR3nt: TGTGCCAGCAGTGAATACGGGGAGCAGTTCTTC
CDR3aa: CASSEYGEQFF
len: 11
v_gene: TRBV25-1
d_gene: NA
j_gene: TRBJ2-1
abundance: few